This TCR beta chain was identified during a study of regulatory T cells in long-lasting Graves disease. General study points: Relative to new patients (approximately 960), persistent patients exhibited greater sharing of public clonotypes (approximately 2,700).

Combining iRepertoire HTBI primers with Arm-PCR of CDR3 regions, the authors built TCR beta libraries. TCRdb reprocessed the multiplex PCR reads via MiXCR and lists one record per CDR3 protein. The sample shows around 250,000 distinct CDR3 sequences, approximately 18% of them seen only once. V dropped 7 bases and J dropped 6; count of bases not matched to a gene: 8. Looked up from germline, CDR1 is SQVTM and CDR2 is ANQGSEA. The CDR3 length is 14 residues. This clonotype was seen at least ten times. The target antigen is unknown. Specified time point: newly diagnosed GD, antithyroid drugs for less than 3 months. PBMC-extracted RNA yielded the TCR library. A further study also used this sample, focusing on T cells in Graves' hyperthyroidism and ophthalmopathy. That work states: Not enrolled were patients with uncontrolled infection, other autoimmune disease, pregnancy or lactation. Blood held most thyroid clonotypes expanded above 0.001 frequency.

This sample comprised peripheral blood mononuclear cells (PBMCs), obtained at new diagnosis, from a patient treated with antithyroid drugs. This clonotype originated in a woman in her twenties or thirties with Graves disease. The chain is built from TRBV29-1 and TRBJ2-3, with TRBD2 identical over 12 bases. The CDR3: CSAHGLAGSDTQYF. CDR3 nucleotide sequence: TGCAGCGCTCACGGACTAGCGGGGAGTGATACGCAGTATTTT.